This TCR beta chain is from a study of blood T cell repertoires in COVID-19. The overall study: Italy, Spain and the United States were the sources of the convalescent and acute COVID-19 samples.

The V gene end was trimmed by 6 bases and the J gene end by 5 bases; junction bases not matched to a gene: 5. The length of the CDR3 is 13 residues. The data were produced by immunoSEQ multiplex PCR, yet TCRdb's version contains in-frame clones alone and is incomplete. The repertoire holds more than 85,000 clones, with around 86% as singletons. This rearrangement joins TRBV12-3 or TRBV12-4 to TRBJ1-1, with TRBD1 identical over 8 bases. Sequenced sample: peripheral blood. The clonotype was recovered from a man in his forties or fifties with acute or convalescent COVID-19. DNA for the CDR3: TGTGCCAGCAGACCCCGACAGGGGACTGAAGCTTTCTTT. It specifies CASRPRQGTEAFF.